The clone carrying this T cell receptor (beta chain) has ten or more counts. Each CDR3 protein is one row after TCRdb ran MiXCR on the 5' RACE reads. The sample contains 25,000 to 35,000 distinct CDR3 sequences, around 7% of which appear only once. This sample stems from a study of early T cells in non-severe SARS-CoV-2 infection. Study background: Chains stayed unpaired after sequencing of bulk RNA from unsorted whole blood.

The CDR3 loop spans 16 amino acids. Germline loops: CDR1 MNHNS, CDR2 SASEGT. Trimming left V 2 bases short and J 2 bases short, with 16 bases between. The sequenced material came from whole blood. The chain links TRBV6-1 to TRBJ2-7; TRBD1 or TRBD2 may be the D gene (6 bases each). This clonotype originated in an adult who was a healthcare worker with PCR-confirmed SARS-CoV-2 infection or an uninfected control (not recorded which). CDR3: CASSERPGGLTYEQYF. In nucleotides, the CDR3 is TGTGCCAGCAGTGAACGGCCCGGGGGCCTTACCTACGAGCAGTACTTC.